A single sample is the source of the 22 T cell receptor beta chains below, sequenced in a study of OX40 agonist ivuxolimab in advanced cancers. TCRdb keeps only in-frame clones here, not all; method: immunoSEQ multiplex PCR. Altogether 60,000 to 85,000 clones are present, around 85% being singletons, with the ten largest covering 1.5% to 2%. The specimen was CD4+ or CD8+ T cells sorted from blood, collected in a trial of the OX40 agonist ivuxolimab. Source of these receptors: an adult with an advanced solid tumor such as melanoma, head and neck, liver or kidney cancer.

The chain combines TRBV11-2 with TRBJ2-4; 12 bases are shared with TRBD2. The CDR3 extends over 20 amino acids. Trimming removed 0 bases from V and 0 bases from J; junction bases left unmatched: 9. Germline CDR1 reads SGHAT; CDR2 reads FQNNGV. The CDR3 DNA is TGTGCCAGCAGCTTAGAATCCCCTAGCGGGGGGGCCGCAGCCAAAAACATTCAGTACTTC. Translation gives CASSLESPSGGAAAKNIQYF.

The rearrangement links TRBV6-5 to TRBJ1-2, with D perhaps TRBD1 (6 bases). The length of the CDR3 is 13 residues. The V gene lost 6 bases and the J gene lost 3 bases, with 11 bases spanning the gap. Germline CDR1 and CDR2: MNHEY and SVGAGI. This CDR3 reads CASSLHRDYGYTF. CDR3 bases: TGTGCCAGCAGCCTCCACAGGGACTATGGCTACACCTTC.

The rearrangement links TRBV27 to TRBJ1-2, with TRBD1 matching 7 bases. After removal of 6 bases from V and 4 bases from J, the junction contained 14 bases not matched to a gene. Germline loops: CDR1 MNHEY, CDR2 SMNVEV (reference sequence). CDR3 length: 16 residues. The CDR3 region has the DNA TGTGCCAGCAGCCCAAGAGGGGACAGAAACCTCTATGGCTACACCTTC. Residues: CASSPRGDRNLYGYTF.

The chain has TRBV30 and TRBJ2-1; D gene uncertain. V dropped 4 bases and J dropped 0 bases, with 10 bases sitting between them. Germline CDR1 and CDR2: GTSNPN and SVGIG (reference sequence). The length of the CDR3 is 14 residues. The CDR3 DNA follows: TGTGCCTGGAAAAGCTGGAGCTCCTACAATGAGCAGTTCTTC. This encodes CAWKSWSSYNEQFF.

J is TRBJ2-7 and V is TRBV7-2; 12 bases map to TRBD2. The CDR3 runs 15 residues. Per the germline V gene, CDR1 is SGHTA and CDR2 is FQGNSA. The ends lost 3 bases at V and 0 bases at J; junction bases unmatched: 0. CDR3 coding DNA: TGTGCCAGCAGCTTGACTAGCGGGAGCTCCTACGAGCAGTACTTC. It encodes CASSLTSGSSYEQYF.

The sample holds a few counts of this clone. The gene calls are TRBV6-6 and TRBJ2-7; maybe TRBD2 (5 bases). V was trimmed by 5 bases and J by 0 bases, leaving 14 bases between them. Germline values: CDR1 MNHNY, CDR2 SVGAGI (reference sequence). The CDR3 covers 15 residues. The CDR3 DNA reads TGTGCCAGCAGTAAGATGGGAGCGAGCTCCTACGAGCAGTACTTC. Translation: CASSKMGASSYEQYF.

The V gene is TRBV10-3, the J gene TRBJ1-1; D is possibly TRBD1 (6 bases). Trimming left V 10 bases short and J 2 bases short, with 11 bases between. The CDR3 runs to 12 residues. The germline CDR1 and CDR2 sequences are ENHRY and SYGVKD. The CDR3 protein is CASWDTNTEAFF. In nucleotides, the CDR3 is TGTGCCAGCTGGGACACAAACACTGAAGCTTTCTTT.

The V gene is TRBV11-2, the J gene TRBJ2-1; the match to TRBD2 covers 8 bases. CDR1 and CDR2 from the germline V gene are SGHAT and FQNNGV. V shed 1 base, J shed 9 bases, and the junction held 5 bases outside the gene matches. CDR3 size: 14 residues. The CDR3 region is CASSLVGLAPEQFF. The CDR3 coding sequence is TGTGCCAGCAGCTTAGTAGGACTAGCTCCTGAGCAGTTCTTC.

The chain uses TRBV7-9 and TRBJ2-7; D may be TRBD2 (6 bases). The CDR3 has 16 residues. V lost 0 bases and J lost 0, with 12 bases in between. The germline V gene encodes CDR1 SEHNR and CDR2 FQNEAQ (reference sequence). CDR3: CASSLASGSPSYEQYF. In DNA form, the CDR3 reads TGTGCCAGCAGCTTAGCTAGCGGCTCTCCCTCCTACGAGCAGTACTTC.

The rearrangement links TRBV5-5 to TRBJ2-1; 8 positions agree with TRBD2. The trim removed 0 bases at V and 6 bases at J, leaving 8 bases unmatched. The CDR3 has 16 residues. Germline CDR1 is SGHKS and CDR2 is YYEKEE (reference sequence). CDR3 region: CASSLAGTRLLNEQFF. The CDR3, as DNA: TGTGCCAGCAGCTTGGCGGGGACTAGACTTCTCAATGAGCAGTTCTTC.

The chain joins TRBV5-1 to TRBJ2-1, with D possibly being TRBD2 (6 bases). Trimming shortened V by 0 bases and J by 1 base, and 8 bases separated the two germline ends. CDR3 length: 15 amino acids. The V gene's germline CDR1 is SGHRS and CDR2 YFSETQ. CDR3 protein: CASSLEGTSYNEQFF. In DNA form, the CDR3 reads TGCGCCAGCAGCTTGGAAGGGACTTCCTACAATGAGCAGTTCTTC.

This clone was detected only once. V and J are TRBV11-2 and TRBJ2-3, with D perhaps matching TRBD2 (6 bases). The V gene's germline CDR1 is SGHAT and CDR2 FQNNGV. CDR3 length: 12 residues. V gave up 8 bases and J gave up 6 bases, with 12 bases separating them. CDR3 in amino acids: CASGRGTDTQYF. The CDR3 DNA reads TGTGCCAGCGGTCGGGGGACGGATACGCAGTATTTT. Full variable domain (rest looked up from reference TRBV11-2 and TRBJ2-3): EAGVAQSPRYKIIEKRQSVAFWCNPISGHATLYWYQQILGQGPKLLIQFQNNGVVDDSQLPKDRFSAERLKGVDSTLKIQPAKLEDSAVYLCASGRGTDTQYFGPGTRLTVL.

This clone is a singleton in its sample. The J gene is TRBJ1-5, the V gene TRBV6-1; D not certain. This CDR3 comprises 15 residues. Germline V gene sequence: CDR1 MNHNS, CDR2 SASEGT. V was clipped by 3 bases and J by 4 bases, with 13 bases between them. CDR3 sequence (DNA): TGTGCCAGCAGTGAGGTTGGGTTGGGGAATCAGCCCCAGCATTTT. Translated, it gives CASSEVGLGNQPQHF.

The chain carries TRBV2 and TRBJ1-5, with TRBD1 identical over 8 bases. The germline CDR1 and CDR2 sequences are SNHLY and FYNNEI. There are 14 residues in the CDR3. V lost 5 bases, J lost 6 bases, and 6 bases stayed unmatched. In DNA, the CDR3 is TGTGCCAGCAGTTCCCTCGGGACAGGTCAGCCCCAGCATTTT. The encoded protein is CASSSLGTGQPQHF.

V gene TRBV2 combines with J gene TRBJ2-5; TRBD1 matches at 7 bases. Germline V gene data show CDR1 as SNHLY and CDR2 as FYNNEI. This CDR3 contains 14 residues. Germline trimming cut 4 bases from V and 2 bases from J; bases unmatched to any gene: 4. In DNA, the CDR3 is TGTGCCAGCAGTGGACAGGGTGGTCAAGAGACCCAGTACTTC. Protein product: CASSGQGGQETQYF.

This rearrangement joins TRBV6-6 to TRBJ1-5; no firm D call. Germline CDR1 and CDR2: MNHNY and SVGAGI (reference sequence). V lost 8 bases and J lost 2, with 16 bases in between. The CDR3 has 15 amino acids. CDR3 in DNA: TGTGCCAGCGATGGTGGGGAGGGAGGCAATCAGCCCCAGCATTTT. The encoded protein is CASDGGEGGNQPQHF.

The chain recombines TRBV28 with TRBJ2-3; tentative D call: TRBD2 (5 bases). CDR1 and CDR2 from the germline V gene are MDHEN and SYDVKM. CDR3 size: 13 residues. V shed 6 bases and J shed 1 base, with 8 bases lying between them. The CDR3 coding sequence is TGTGCCAGCAGAGTTAGCGGCACAGATACGCAGTATTTT. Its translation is CASRVSGTDTQYF. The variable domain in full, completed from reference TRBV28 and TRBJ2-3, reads DVKVTQSSRYLVKRTGEKVFLECVQDMDHENMFWYRQDPGLGLRLIYFSYDVKMKEKGDIPEGYSVSREKKERFSLILESASTNQTSMYLCASRVSGTDTQYFGPGTRLTVL.

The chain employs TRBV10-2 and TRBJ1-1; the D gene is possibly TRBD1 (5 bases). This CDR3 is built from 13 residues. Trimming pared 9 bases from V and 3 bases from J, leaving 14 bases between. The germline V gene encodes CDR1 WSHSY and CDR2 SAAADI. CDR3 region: CASALGDYTEAFF. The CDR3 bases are TGCGCCAGTGCATTGGGGGACTACACTGAAGCTTTCTTT.

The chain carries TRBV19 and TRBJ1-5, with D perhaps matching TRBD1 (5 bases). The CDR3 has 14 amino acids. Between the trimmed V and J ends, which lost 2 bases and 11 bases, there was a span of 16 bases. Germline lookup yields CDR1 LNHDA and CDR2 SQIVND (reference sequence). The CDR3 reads CASSIIGGRGAQHF. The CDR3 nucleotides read TGTGCCAGTAGTATAATTGGAGGCCGGGGGGCCCAGCATTTT.

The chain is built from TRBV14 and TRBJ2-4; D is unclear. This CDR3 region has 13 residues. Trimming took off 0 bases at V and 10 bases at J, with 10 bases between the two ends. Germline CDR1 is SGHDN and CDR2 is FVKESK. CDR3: CASSQDTRNIQYF. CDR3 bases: TGTGCCAGCAGCCAAGACACCCGCAATATTCAGTACTTC. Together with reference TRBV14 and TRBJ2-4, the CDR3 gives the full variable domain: EAGVTQFPSHSVIEKGQTVTLRCDPISGHDNLYWYRRVMGKEIKFLLHFVKESKQDESGMPNNRFLAERTGGTYSTLKVQPAELEDSGVYFCASSQDTRNIQYFGAGTRLSVL.

The CDR3 DNA reads as TGTGCCAGCAGCTTACCCCGACTAGCGCGTGGGACCCAGTACTTC. Translated: CASSLPRLARGTQYF. The chain combines TRBV7-9 with TRBJ2-5; TRBD2 aligns across 8 bases. The CDR3 is 15 amino acids. CDR1 and CDR2 (germline): SEHNR, FQNEAQ (reference sequence). After removal of 2 bases from V and 7 bases from J, the junction contained 9 bases not matched to a gene.

The CDR3 here is CASSQGRSRMNTEAFF. The CDR3 DNA reads as TGCGCCAGCAGCCAGGGTAGGAGCCGGATGAACACTGAAGCTTTCTTT. This sequence joins TRBV4-3 and TRBJ1-1; no clear D. The CDR3 covers 16 residues. The V gene lost 3 bases and the J gene lost 0 bases, with 14 bases spanning the gap. Germline-derived CDR1 and CDR2 are LGHNA and YSLEER.